These T cell receptor beta chains were read from a single sample in a study of blood T cell repertoires in COVID-19. The method was immunoSEQ multiplex PCR; TCRdb's version includes in-frame clones alone and lacks a portion of them. The sample includes approximately 250,000 clones, roughly 84% of them seen just once. The specimen was peripheral blood. These TCRs come from a human donor in a cohort sampled during active COVID-19. The CDR3 runs from the conserved cysteine through the conserved F or W. A D gene is named only where the DNA matches it firmly. A row's size may be missing; if present it is once, few, many or a size class.

j_gene,d_gene,abundance,v_gene,CDR3nt,CDR3aa
TRBJ2-3,NA,NA,TRBV7-2,TGTGCCAGCAGCTTAACTAGGAGCACAGATACGCAGTATTTT,CASSLTRSTDTQYF
TRBJ1-4,NA,NA,TRBV18,TGTGCCAGCTCACCAGGGGGGGCGCAGGAAAAACTGTTTTTT,CASSPGGAQEKLFF
TRBJ2-2,NA,NA,TRBV7-2,TGTGCCAGCAGCCCGAGGACGGGAGATAACACCGGGGAGCTGTTTTTT,CASSPRTGDNTGELFF
TRBJ1-2,TRBD1,NA,TRBV6-6,TGTGCCAGCAGGGTAATTCCGGACAGGCCGGTGGGCTACACCTTC,CASRVIPDRPVGYTF
TRBJ1-4,TRBD1,NA,TRBV7-2,TGTGCCAGCAGCTTAGGAGGACAGGATGAAAAACTGTTTTTT,CASSLGGQDEKLFF
TRBJ2-1,NA,NA,TRBV11-2,TGTGCCACCTCTAGGGGGCAGTTCTTC,CATSRGQFF
TRBJ2-4,TRBD1,NA,TRBV27,TGTGCCAGCAGTTTATTAGGTGGGGACAGCATTCAGTACTTC,CASSLLGGDSIQYF
TRBJ1-1,NA,NA,TRBV7-3,TGTGCCAGCAGCCTCCAGGGGCCCCCTATGAACACTGAAGCTTTCTTT,CASSLQGPPMNTEAFF
TRBJ2-2,TRBD2,NA,TRBV10-3,TGTGCCATCAGTGGGGGGGGAAGCACCGGGGAGCTGTTTTTT,CAISGGGSTGELFF
TRBJ1-5,NA,NA,TRBV5-6,TGTGCCAGCAGCTCGCTCCTACACGGGGGCAATCAGCCCCAGCATTTT,CASSSLLHGGNQPQHF
TRBJ1-1,NA,NA,TRBV18,TGTGCCAGCTCACCACAGGGAGAGTTAGCTGAAGCTTTCTTT,CASSPQGELAEAFF
TRBJ1-2,TRBD1,NA,TRBV11-1,TGTGCCAGCAGCCGGGACAGGGGGCGAGGCTACACCTTC,CASSRDRGRGYTF
TRBJ2-4,NA,NA,TRBV9,TGTGCCAGCAGCGTAGGGGTCGGGAGTATGAAAAACATTCAGTACTTC,CASSVGVGSMKNIQYF
TRBJ2-5,NA,NA,TRBV7-2,TGTGCCAGCAGCTTAGAGGGTAGAGTAGCGGCGAAAGAGACCCAGTACTTC,CASSLEGRVAAKETQYF
TRBJ2-3,NA,NA,TRBV12-1,TGTGCCAGCGGGGGCCTTAGCGGGAGAGACACAGATACGCAGTATTTT,CASGGLSGRDTDTQYF
TRBJ1-2,TRBD1,few,TRBV18,TGTGCCAGCTCAATGGGACAGGGCTATGGCTACACCTTC,CASSMGQGYGYTF
TRBJ2-6,NA,NA,TRBV15,TGTGCCACCAGCAGAGATCAGTTCCGAACTGGGGCCAACGTCCTGACTTTC,CATSRDQFRTGANVLTF
TRBJ1-1,TRBD1,few,TRBV19,TGTGCCAGTAGTCTTCTGATGACAGGGGATGCTGAAGCTTTCTTT,CASSLLMTGDAEAFF
TRBJ2-3,TRBD2,NA,TRBV10-3,TGTGCCACCCAAATTCCTAGCGGACGCACAGATACGCAGTATTTT,CATQIPSGRTDTQYF
TRBJ2-2,TRBD1,once,TRBV19,TGTGCCAGTACTTCTTCCGGGACAGCCAGCGCGAACACCGGGGAGCTGTTTTTT,CASTSSGTASANTGELFF
TRBJ2-1,NA,NA,TRBV6-2/TRBV6-3,TGTGCCAGCAGTTACCCTGGCTTCGCGGGCAATGAGCAGTTCTTC,CASSYPGFAGNEQFF
TRBJ2-7,TRBD1,NA,TRBV28,TGTGCCAGTAGACCACAGGGGGCACTCTACGAGCAGTACTTC,CASRPQGALYEQYF
TRBJ2-1,TRBD2,NA,TRBV6-6,TGTGCCAGCAGTTACTCAGGGAGGGGATGGAACAATGAGCAGTTCTTC,CASSYSGRGWNNEQFF
TRBJ2-3,TRBD1,once,TRBV18,TGTGCCAGCTCACGCCTAGACAGGGCCACAGATACGCAGTATTTT,CASSRLDRATDTQYF
TRBJ1-1,NA,few,TRBV29-1,TGCAGCGTTGGCAGGGTAAACACTGAAGCTTTCTTT,CSVGRVNTEAFF
TRBJ2-5,TRBD1,NA,TRBV4-3,TGCGCCAGCAGTCATTGGACAGGAAACCAAGAGACCCAGTACTTC,CASSHWTGNQETQYF
TRBJ1-3,NA,NA,TRBV5-1,TGCGCCAGCAGCTTGGGAGTGGGTAGGAGCTCTGGAAACACCATATATTTT,CASSLGVGRSSGNTIYF
TRBJ2-7,TRBD2,NA,TRBV5-4,TGTGCCAGCAGCATTGACATTAGCGGGGGCCTCTACGAGCAGTACTTC,CASSIDISGGLYEQYF
TRBJ2-5,NA,once,TRBV2,TGTGCCAGCAGCCTCCTTGGCCCTCCTGAGACCCAGTACTTC,CASSLLGPPETQYF